A single sample gave rise to the 25 T cell receptor beta chains below, sequenced in a study. From the 5' RACE reads, TCRdb called clonotypes with MiXCR, one entry per CDR3 protein. The sample contains about 120 distinct CDR3 sequences, 90% to 95% of which appear only once. Cells sorted as Tregs were CD4+, CD25+ and CD127-/low. The sample was Tregs sorted from blood. The source of these receptors is a female donor with breast cancer.

This clonotype was seen a single time. As an off-target read in a library built for alpha chains, this beta chain has a frequency of little significance. This chain connects TRBV5-6 to TRBJ2-7; D is undetermined. The ends were cut back, 0 bases at V and 6 bases at J, with 16 bases in the middle. CDR3 length equals 15 residues. The germline gives CDR1 SGHDT, CDR2 YYEEEE. The chain's CDR3 is CASSLVDRPPLEQYF. CDR3 in DNA: TGTGCCAGCAGCTTGGTCGATCGGCCCCCACTCGAGCAGTACTTC.

Remarks on this clonotype: In a library made to pick up alpha chains, this beta chain is a stray read with a size that means little. The chain has TRBV28 and TRBJ2-4; D gene ambiguous. Germline V gene data show CDR1 as MDHEN and CDR2 as SYDVKM. The ends were cut back, 6 bases at V and 0 bases at J, with 15 bases in the middle. This CDR3 is built from 16 residues. CDR3 coding DNA: TGTGCCAGCAGCGGAGCTCGACTGGTAGCCAAAAACATTCAGTACTTC. Translated, it gives CASSGARLVAKNIQYF.

With regard to this clonotype: This beta chain came through as a stray read in a library set up for alpha chains, and its size says little. The chain combines TRBV10-1 with TRBJ2-2; 8 nucleotides line up with TRBD1. Looked up from germline, CDR1 is WNHNN and CDR2 is SYGVQD (reference sequence). Unmatched junction bases numbered 10, after V lost 4 bases and J lost 6 bases. The CDR3 sequence is 16 residues long. The CDR3 bases are TGCGCCAGCAGTGGGACAGGGCAACCAAGGGCCGGGGAGCTGTTTTTT. Its protein is CASSGTGQPRAGELFF.

This clonotype showed up just a few times. This beta chain lies outside the target of a library built for alpha chains; its clone size means little. The chain links TRBV11-3 to TRBJ1-1; 8 nucleotides agree with TRBD1. The J segment lost 0 bases and the V segment lost 5 bases, leaving 5 bases of the junction unmatched. Germline assignment: CDR1 SGHNT and CDR2 YENEEA. The CDR3 runs 15 residues. The CDR3 DNA reads as TGTGCCAGCAGCCACAGACAGGGGCTGAACACTGAAGCTTTCTTT. It encodes CASSHRQGLNTEAFF.

About this clonotype: This beta chain represents an off-target read in a library built for alpha chains; its size is of limited meaning. The chain has TRBV9 and TRBJ2-7; TRBD1 aligns across 8 bases. The CDR3 runs to 16 residues. With V trimmed by 2 bases and J by 3 bases, 10 bases remained unmatched. Germline V CDR1 and CDR2: SGDLS, YYNGEE. CDR3 DNA: TGTGCCAGCAGCGTCTCAGCCGGGACAGGACTCTACGAGCAGTACTTC. Protein sequence: CASSVSAGTGLYEQYF. The full variable domain, in which reference TRBV9 and TRBJ2-7 provide the parts outside the CDR3, is DSGVTQTPKHLITATGQRVTLRCSPRSGDLSVYWYQQSLDQGLQFLIQYYNGEERAKGNILERFSAQQFPDLHSELNLSSLELGDSALYFCASSVSAGTGLYEQYFGPGTRLTVT.

A note on this clonotype: The library was prepared for alpha chains; this beta chain is a stray read, so its frequency means little. V usage is TRBV7-8 and J usage is TRBJ2-1, with 11 bases fitting TRBD2. Germline V gene sequence: CDR1 SGHVS, CDR2 FQNEAQ. Germline trimming cut 2 bases from V and 5 bases from J; bases unmatched to any gene: 11. The CDR3 is made up of 18 amino acids. CDR3 bases: TGTGCCAGCAGCTTACGGCTAGCGGGAGGCCACAAAAACAATGAGCAGTTCTTC. It specifies CASSLRLAGGHKNNEQFF.

A remark on this clonotype: A library made for alpha chains picked up this beta chain off target, so its size means little. The CDR3 protein is CASSRQGMILSGNTIYF. CDR3 coding DNA: TGCGCCAGCAGCAGGCAGGGAATGATACTGTCTGGAAACACCATATATTTT. The V gene is TRBV4-1, the J gene TRBJ1-3; D might be TRBD1 (5 bases). The germline V gene encodes CDR1 MGHRA and CDR2 YSYEKL. V was cut by 5 bases and J by 1 base, with 18 bases left in between. The CDR3 is 17 residues long.

Comments on this clonotype: In a library made to pick up alpha chains, this beta chain is a stray read with a size that means little. This chain connects TRBV5-4 to TRBJ2-3; TRBD1 is a possible D gene (5 bases). Germline V gene lookup returns CDR1 SGHNT and CDR2 YYREEE (reference sequence). CDR3 length: 14 amino acids. Trimming cost V 3 bases and J 0 bases, with 8 bases left between them. In DNA form, the CDR3 reads TGTGCCAGCAGCTATAGGACAAGCACAGATACGCAGTATTTT. Amino acid sequence: CASSYRTSTDTQYF.

As concerns this clonotype: The library was prepared for alpha chains; this beta chain is a stray read, so its frequency means little. The chain combines TRBV29-1 with TRBJ1-1, with D unclear. CDR3 length: 13 residues. V lost 8 bases, J lost 0 bases, and 13 bases lay in between. Germline V gene sequence: CDR1 SQVTM, CDR2 ANQGSEA. The CDR3 loop is CSPTTELNTEAFF. CDR3 nucleotide sequence: TGCAGCCCGACCACAGAGTTGAACACTGAAGCTTTCTTT.

Worth noting for this clonotype: The junction differs from germline at one of its ends, possibly a read error. Found in a library prepared for alpha chains, this beta chain is an off-target read, and its abundance has little meaning. The chain carries TRBV5-1 and TRBJ2-3; 7 nucleotides line up with TRBD2. The CDR3 loop spans 14 amino acids. CDR1 SGHRS and CDR2 YFSETQ come from the germline V gene. The CDR3 DNA sequence: TGTGCCAGCAGCTTGGGGGACTACACAGATACGCAGTATTTT. Translated: CASSLGDYTDTQYF.

This clonotype was seen just once. The library was designed around alpha chains, so this beta chain is a stray read whose abundance carries little weight. This chain uses TRBV5-6 with TRBJ1-2; D uncertain. This CDR3 comprises 15 residues. The V end was cut by 4 bases, the J end by 9 bases, with 22 bases between. Per germline, CDR1 SGHDT and CDR2 YYEEEE. The CDR3 sequence: CASSGTGPGAWSYTF. In nucleotides, the CDR3 is TGTGCCAGCAGCGGAACCGGTCCAGGAGCCTGGAGCTACACCTTC.

Concerning this clonotype: This beta chain is an off-target read within a library intended for alpha chains, so its frequency means little. The gene calls are TRBV21-1 and TRBJ2-7; the D call TRBD1 from the table was never checked on the DNA. TRBV21-1 is a pseudogene. This CDR3 is built from 15 residues. CDR3 DNA: TGTGCCAGCAGCAAAGCGACGACAGGGAGGAACGAGCAGTACTTC. Its protein is CASSKATTGRNEQYF.

Concerning this clonotype itself: Found in a library prepared for alpha chains, this beta chain is an off-target read, and its abundance has little meaning. This rearrangement joins TRBV20-1 to TRBJ2-3; D is uncertain. Germline V CDR1 and CDR2: DFQATT, SNEGSKA (reference sequence). This CDR3 region has 14 residues. V lost 5 bases and J lost 2, with 14 bases in between. CDR3 sequence (DNA): TGCAGTGCTCCCGGGCCTTCTTCCACAGATACGCAGTATTTT. It yields the protein CSAPGPSSTDTQYF.

On this clonotype: Found in a library prepared for alpha chains, this beta chain is an off-target read, and its abundance has little meaning. The chain carries TRBV5-5 and TRBJ1-3; no clear D. Trimming removed 5 bases at V and 0 bases at J, with 12 bases between. Germline CDR1 SGHKS, CDR2 YYEKEE (reference sequence). The CDR3 sequence is 15 residues long. CDR3 protein: CASSSTPRSGNTIYF. The DNA for the CDR3 is TGTGCCAGCAGTTCGACTCCCCGCTCTGGAAACACCATATATTTT.

Details on this clonotype: In a library made to pick up alpha chains, this beta chain is a stray read with a size that means little. This chain joins TRBV4-3 and TRBJ1-1, with D unresolved. This CDR3 is built from 15 residues. The V gene lost 2 bases and the J gene lost 0 bases, with 10 bases spanning the gap. In germline, CDR1 is LGHNA, CDR2 YSLEER. This chain's CDR3 is CASSQYYSMNTEAFF. CDR3 nucleotides: TGCGCCAGCAGCCAATATTACTCCATGAACACTGAAGCTTTCTTT.

A word on this clonotype: Since the library was made to target alpha chains, this beta chain is a stray read and its abundance is not meaningful. This rearrangement joins TRBV29-1 to TRBJ2-1, with a possible D match to TRBD2 (7 bases). Germline V gives CDR1 SQVTM, CDR2 ANQGSEA. The CDR3 contains 15 residues. Trimming took off 6 bases at V and 5 bases at J, with 20 bases between the two ends. The CDR3 spells CSVPGGAGHNNEQFF. Written as DNA, the CDR3 is TGCAGCGTCCCTGGGGGGGCGGGACACAACAATGAGCAGTTCTTC.

On this clonotype: In a library made to pick up alpha chains, this beta chain is a stray read with a size that means little. The V and J genes are TRBV6-5 and TRBJ1-6, with D perhaps TRBD1 (5 bases). Germline V gene data show CDR1 as MNHEY and CDR2 as SVGAGI. Trimming removed 11 bases at V and 0 bases at J, with 20 bases between. The CDR3 spans 17 residues. The CDR3 protein is CAENHRGLSSYNSPLHF. The CDR3 coding sequence is TGTGCCGAAAACCACCGGGGACTTAGCTCCTATAATTCACCCCTCCACTTT.

Only one count was recorded for this clonotype. This beta chain appears as a stray read in a library generated for alpha chains; its size is not informative. The V gene is TRBV6-1, the J gene TRBJ1-1; a possible D gene is TRBD1 (6 bases). Germline-derived CDR1 and CDR2 are MNHNS and SASEGT. V dropped 6 bases and J dropped 6 bases, with 17 bases sitting between them. This CDR3 spans 14 amino acids. CDR3 amino acids: CASRVTGIVAEAFF. CDR3 nucleotide sequence: TGTGCCAGCAGGGTTACAGGGATAGTCGCTGAAGCTTTCTTT.

Comment on this clonotype: This beta chain represents an off-target read in a library built for alpha chains; its size is of limited meaning. The chain employs TRBV7-8 and TRBJ1-1, with a possible D match to TRBD1 (6 bases). The germline CDR1 and CDR2 sequences are SGHVS and FQNEAQ. The CDR3 length is 16 residues. Trimming cost V 4 bases and J 1 base, with 16 bases left between them. The CDR3 nucleotides are TGTGCCAGCAGCTCCCAGACAGGCGTCTCGAACACTGAAGCTTTCTTT. Protein: CASSSQTGVSNTEAFF.

Points on this clonotype: For a library built for alpha chains, this beta chain is a stray read; little rests on its size. The rearrangement joins TRBV3-1 to TRBJ1-2, with TRBD1 matching over 9 bases. V lost 4 bases, J lost 0 bases, and 12 bases stayed unmatched. The CDR3 length is 18 residues. Germline assignment: CDR1 LGHDT and CDR2 YNNKEL (reference sequence). The CDR3 nucleotides read TGTGCCAGCAGCCCCTCCCGGGACAGGGTTTGGGCTAACTATGGCTACACCTTC. Encoded protein: CASSPSRDRVWANYGYTF.

On this clonotype itself: This beta chain was picked up by a library intended for alpha chains and is off target, so its count carries little meaning. The chain joins TRBV7-2 to TRBJ2-7; tentative D call: TRBD1 (5 bases). V lost 4 bases, J lost 0 bases, and 13 bases lay in between. The CDR3 runs to 15 residues. Germline CDR1 is SGHTA and CDR2 is FQGNSA. CDR3: CASSSTDLLSYEQYF. CDR3 bases: TGTGCCAGCAGCTCGACAGATCTCCTCTCCTACGAGCAGTACTTC.

Concerning this clonotype itself: In a library made to pick up alpha chains, this beta chain is a stray read with a size that means little. The CDR3 here is CASSSGGVNTEAFF. The CDR3 DNA sequence: TGCGCCAGCAGCTCGGGGGGGGTTAACACTGAAGCTTTCTTT. The chain links TRBV5-1 to TRBJ1-1, with D perhaps matching TRBD1 (5 bases). The CDR3 extends over 14 amino acids. With 3 bases removed from V and 2 bases from J, the gap between germline ends came to 11 bases. From germline, CDR1 is SGHRS and CDR2 YFSETQ.

This clonotype was seen a single time. The library was designed around alpha chains, so this beta chain is a stray read whose abundance carries little weight. The CDR3: CSVVERARNQPQHF. The CDR3 coding sequence is TGCAGCGTTGTAGAGAGGGCGCGTAATCAGCCCCAGCATTTT. J is TRBJ1-5 and V is TRBV29-1; D unresolved. The CDR3 loop spans 14 amino acids. V lost 4 bases and J lost 4, with 14 bases in between. Germline V CDR1 and CDR2: SQVTM, ANQGSEA.

Details on this clonotype: This beta chain lies outside the target of a library built for alpha chains; its clone size means little. This chain connects TRBV5-1 to TRBJ2-1; 9 positions match TRBD1. The germline V gene has CDR1 SGHRS and CDR2 YFSETQ. V lost 5 bases and J lost 6; bases outside the gene matches: 3. This CDR3 has 13 amino acids. CDR3 nucleotide sequence: TGCGCCAGCAGGGGGACAGGGTCCAATGAGCAGTTCTTC. Translation: CASRGTGSNEQFF.

With respect to this clonotype: The size of this beta chain means little, since it is a stray read in a library made for alpha chains. The chain links TRBV27 to TRBJ2-3; 8 bases align to TRBD1. V lost 6 bases to trimming and J lost 3 bases; unmatched junction nucleotides: 5. CDR3 length equals 14 residues. Germline CDR1 is MNHEY and CDR2 is SMNVEV (reference sequence). CDR3 nucleotides: TGTGCCAGCAGCAACGGACAGGGAACAGATACGCAGTATTTT. Translation gives CASSNGQGTDTQYF.